This T cell receptor (beta chain) was sequenced during a study of cytotoxic CD8 clonotypes in ibrutinib-treated CLL. About the study: The patients comprised some twelve relapsed/refractory and about 15 treatment-naive cases, some 17 IGHV unmutated.

Study findings and constraints: Under therapy, public clonotypes either contracted or stayed stable, and they were uncommon. An increase in clonality occurred at ibrutinib response, followed by a return toward baseline at progression.

The data were produced by immunoSEQ multiplex PCR, yet TCRdb's version contains in-frame clones alone and is incomplete. This table has about 140,000 clones, 80% appearing once. This clone was seen just once. Its antigen is still unknown. Sequenced material: PBMCs, taken after 36 months of ibrutinib treatment. The TCR comes from a human donor with chronic lymphocytic leukemia.

DNA for the CDR3: TGTGCCAGCAGCGTAGCCTGGGATACGCAGTATTTT. This sequence encodes CASSVAWDTQYF. This chain connects TRBV9 to TRBJ2-3; D unclear. CDR1 SGDLS and CDR2 YYNGEE come from the germline V gene. V shed 0 bases and J shed 6 bases, with 5 bases lying between them. This CDR3 has 12 residues.